This is a list of T cell receptor beta chains from one sample in a study of CD8+CD57+ T cells in acquired aplastic anemia. In TCRdb, the reads were re-called with MiXCR into one record per CDR3 protein. The data contain about 62,000 distinct CDR3 sequences, roughly 54% of them singletons. The specimen was sorted CD4+, CD8+, or CD8+CD57+ T cells (not recorded which) from PBMCs. These TCRs come from a human donor in good health, serving as a control. CDR3s include the opening cysteine and the closing phenylalanine or tryptophan. A D gene is named only where the DNA matches it firmly. Clone size, where shown, is once, few, many, or a class for clones that have expanded.

D gene	J gene	V gene	clone size	CDR3 length	CDR3 DNA	CDR3 protein
.	TRBJ1-5	TRBV7-9	.	13	TGTGCCAGCATCTGGGACCGGGGGCAGCCCCAGCATTTT	CASIWDRGQPQHF
.	TRBJ2-2	TRBV9	.	15	TGTGCCAGCAGCGTACAGGGGATAGACACCGGGGAGCTGTTTTTT	CASSVQGIDTGELFF
.	TRBJ1-1	TRBV19	.	13	TGTGCCAGTAGGACGACACTGAACACTGAAGCTTTCTTT	CASRTTLNTEAFF
TRBD1	TRBJ2-5	TRBV5-6	few	15	TGTGCCAGCAGCCTCATGGGGGACAGTCAAGAGACCCAGTACTTC	CASSLMGDSQETQYF
TRBD1	TRBJ2-5	TRBV24-1	.	15	TGTGCCACCAGTGATCCTAGGGGACAGCAAGAGACCCAGTACTTC	CATSDPRGQQETQYF
.	TRBJ2-1	TRBV5-6	many	15	TGTGCCAGCAGCTTGGCGGACAGCTACTACAATGAGCAGTTCTTC	CASSLADSYYNEQFF
.	TRBJ2-7	TRBV29-1	once	16	TGCAGCGTTGAAGACGGTAGCCTACCCTACTCCTACGAGCAGTACTTC	CSVEDGSLPYSYEQYF
TRBD1	TRBJ1-4	TRBV29-1	few	14	TGCAGCGCCACGCAGGGGGACTCTAATGAAAAACTGTTTTTT	CSATQGDSNEKLFF
.	TRBJ1-4	TRBV15	.	16	TGTGCCACCAGCCAGGGATCTGTTGCAACTAATGAAAAACTGTTTTTT	CATSQGSVATNEKLFF
.	TRBJ1-6	TRBV29-1	.	12	TGCAGCTTAGGTGCGGGTTCCTCACCCCTCCACTTT	CSLGAGSSPLHF
.	TRBJ1-5	TRBV28	few	13	TGTGCCAGCACCCGGCTCCGAGATCAGCCCCAGCATTTT	CASTRLRDQPQHF
.	TRBJ2-3	TRBV28	many	17	TGTGCCAGCAGTTTATTAGGCAGGGGTGGTGGCACAGATACGCAGTATTTT	CASSLLGRGGGTDTQYF
.	TRBJ1-1	TRBV29-1	.	12	TGCAGCGCCCACAACTGGGGAACTGAAGCTTTCTTT	CSAHNWGTEAFF
.	TRBJ2-7	TRBV3-1	many	13	TGTGCCAGCAGCCAGGGCGACGGCTACGAGCAGTACTTC	CASSQGDGYEQYF
TRBD2	TRBJ2-7	TRBV11-1	.	16	TGTGCCAGCAGCAGGAGCGGGAGGGCGAACACCGGGGAGCAGTACTTC	CASSRSGRANTGEQYF
.	TRBJ1-1	TRBV2	.	13	TGTGCCAGCAGTGAAGGAGGGGACACTGAAGCTTTCTTT	CASSEGGDTEAFF
.	TRBJ1-1	TRBV2	.	13	TGTGCCAGGAGAGGAGGGGCAGGGATCCAAGCTTTCTTT	CARRGGAGIQAFF
TRBD1	TRBJ2-7	TRBV6-6	many	15	TGTGCCAGCGCCTCTCCGGGACAGTTTTCTTACGAGCAGTACTTC	CASASPGQFSYEQYF
TRBD2	TRBJ2-7	TRBV5-1	many	15	TGCGCCAGCAGCGGGGCGGGAGGTGTGTCCTACGAGCAGTACTTC	CASSGAGGVSYEQYF
.	TRBJ2-7	TRBV11-2	.	13	TGTGCCAGCTGCCTTGAGGGCTGGGGCGAGCAGTACTTC	CASCLEGWGEQYF
TRBD1	TRBJ1-4	TRBV10-3	.	13	TGTGCCATTAAAGGGACAGGGGATGAAAAACTGCTTTTT	CAIKGTGDEKLLF
.	TRBJ1-5	TRBV7-8	.	11	TGTGCCAGCCCACGGGGTCAGCCCCAGCATTTT	CASPRGQPQHF
TRBD2	TRBJ2-7	TRBV20-1	.	14	TGCAGTGCTAGGAATCCGGGAGGCCCACACGAGCAGTACTTC	CSARNPGGPHEQYF
.	TRBJ1-6	TRBV3-1	many	15	TGTGCCAGCAGCAGGCAGGGCTCCTATAATTCACCCCTCCACTTT	CASSRQGSYNSPLHF
.	TRBJ2-5	TRBV19	.	10	TGTGCTAGAGTACTTCAGACCCAGTACTTC	CARVLQTQYF
.	TRBJ2-7	TRBV11-3	.	15	TGTGCTGTCTGCAGCTTATGGGGCGACTCCTACGAGCAGTATTTC	CAVCSLWGDSYEQYF
TRBD1	TRBJ2-1	TRBV11-2	many	16	TGTGCCAGCAGCCACAGCCGGGACAGGGGGACCAATGAGCAGTTCTTC	CASSHSRDRGTNEQFF
.	TRBJ2-7	TRBV14	many	12	TGTGCCAGCAGCCAAGGTGCGGGCGGGCAGTACTTC	CASSQGAGGQYF
TRBD1	TRBJ1-2	TRBV29-1	.	14	TGCAGCGTTGGGGACAGGGGGCACAACTATGGCTACACCTTC	CSVGDRGHNYGYTF
.	TRBJ1-1	TRBV15	.	15	TGTGCCACCAGCAGAGGGACGTTTATTAACACTGAAGCTTTCTTT	CATSRGTFINTEAFF
TRBD1	TRBJ1-4	TRBV19	many	16	TGTGCCAGTATTCAACCCGGGACAGGGGACGTTGAAAAACTGTTTTTT	CASIQPGTGDVEKLFF
.	TRBJ2-3	TRBV5-1	many	13	TGCGCCAGCAGCCGGCGTTCCTCAGATACGCAGTATTTT	CASSRRSSDTQYF
.	TRBJ2-7	TRBV15	.	13	TGTGCCACCAGCAGAGTCCTTTCCTACGAGCAGTACTTC	CATSRVLSYEQYF
TRBD1	TRBJ1-6	TRBV2	.	14	TGTGCCAGCAGTGGACAGGGGACACATTCACCCCTCCACTTT	CASSGQGTHSPLHF
TRBD1	TRBJ2-6	TRBV6-6	many	15	TGTGCCAGCAGCCCCAGGACAGGTGGGGCCAACGTCCTGACTTTC	CASSPRTGGANVLTF
.	TRBJ2-2	TRBV7-2	.	12	TGTGCCAGCAGCAGCGTCACCGGGGAGCTGTTTTTT	CASSSVTGELFF
TRBD2	TRBJ2-7	TRBV5-8	many	13	TGTGCCAGCAAGCGGGGGGCGGCCTACGAGCAGTACTTC	CASKRGAAYEQYF
TRBD1	TRBJ1-2	TRBV7-8	once	17	TGTGCCAGCAGCTTAGCTTCGGCGGGACAGGGAAACTATGGCTACACCTTC	CASSLASAGQGNYGYTF
TRBD2	TRBJ2-1	TRBV7-8	many	16	TGTGCCAGCAGCTTAGGACCGGGGGGGAAATACAATGAGCAGTTCTTC	CASSLGPGGKYNEQFF
TRBD2	TRBJ2-7	TRBV25-1	.	16	TGTGCCAGCGTTGAAGATCCGCGGGGGTCCTACTACGAGCAGTACTTC	CASVEDPRGSYYEQYF
.	TRBJ2-5	TRBV7-9	once	14	TGTGCCAGCAGCTTAGTGGGCAGGGGTGAGACCCAGTACTTC	CASSLVGRGETQYF
.	TRBJ1-2	TRBV6-1	many	13	TGTGCCAGCAGCGAGGGGAGGGTCTATGGCTACACCTTC	CASSEGRVYGYTF
TRBD1	TRBJ2-1	TRBV10-3	.	16	TGTGCCATCAGGAGCGCAGACAGGGCCTCCTACAATGAGCAGTTCTTC	CAIRSADRASYNEQFF
TRBD2	TRBJ2-1	TRBV7-8	.	15	TGTGCCAGCAGCTTGCTAGCGGGAGGCTTAGATGAGCAGTTCTTC	CASSLLAGGLDEQFF
.	TRBJ1-5	TRBV12-3/TRBV12-4	many	15	TGTGCCAGCAGTTTTCAGGGTAATAGCAATCAGCCCCAGCATTTT	CASSFQGNSNQPQHF
TRBD1	TRBJ1-6	TRBV30	many	14	TGTGCCTGGAGCTCCAGGACAGGGCACTCACCCCTCCACTTT	CAWSSRTGHSPLHF
TRBD2	TRBJ2-5	TRBV12-3/TRBV12-4	many	15	TGTGCCAGCAGTCGAGCTAGCGGGAGGGTTGAGACCCAGTACTTC	CASSRASGRVETQYF
.	TRBJ1-1	TRBV5-1	.	15	TGCGCCAGCAGCTCCTGGGTTTCCATGAACACTGAAGCTTTCTTT	CASSSWVSMNTEAFF
.	TRBJ1-1	TRBV7-9	medium-sized	13	TGTGCCAGCAGCTTTGAGGTGGGCACTGAAGCTTTCTTT	CASSFEVGTEAFF
TRBD2	TRBJ2-6	TRBV10-1	.	16	TGCGCCAGCAGCCCAGCGGGAGCTCCTGGGGCCAACGTCCTGACTTTC	CASSPAGAPGANVLTF
.	TRBJ2-7	TRBV6-1	many	16	TGTGCCAGCAGTACTCAACCCCGAAATCAGGGCCCCGAGCAGTACTTC	CASSTQPRNQGPEQYF
.	TRBJ1-4	TRBV24-1	medium-sized	14	TGTGCCACCAGTGATTCCGGGGTGGTTGAAAAACTGTTTTTT	CATSDSGVVEKLFF
.	TRBJ1-1	TRBV18	many	15	TGTGCCAGCTCACAAGACCAGAACCAGAACACTGAAGCTTTCTTT	CASSQDQNQNTEAFF